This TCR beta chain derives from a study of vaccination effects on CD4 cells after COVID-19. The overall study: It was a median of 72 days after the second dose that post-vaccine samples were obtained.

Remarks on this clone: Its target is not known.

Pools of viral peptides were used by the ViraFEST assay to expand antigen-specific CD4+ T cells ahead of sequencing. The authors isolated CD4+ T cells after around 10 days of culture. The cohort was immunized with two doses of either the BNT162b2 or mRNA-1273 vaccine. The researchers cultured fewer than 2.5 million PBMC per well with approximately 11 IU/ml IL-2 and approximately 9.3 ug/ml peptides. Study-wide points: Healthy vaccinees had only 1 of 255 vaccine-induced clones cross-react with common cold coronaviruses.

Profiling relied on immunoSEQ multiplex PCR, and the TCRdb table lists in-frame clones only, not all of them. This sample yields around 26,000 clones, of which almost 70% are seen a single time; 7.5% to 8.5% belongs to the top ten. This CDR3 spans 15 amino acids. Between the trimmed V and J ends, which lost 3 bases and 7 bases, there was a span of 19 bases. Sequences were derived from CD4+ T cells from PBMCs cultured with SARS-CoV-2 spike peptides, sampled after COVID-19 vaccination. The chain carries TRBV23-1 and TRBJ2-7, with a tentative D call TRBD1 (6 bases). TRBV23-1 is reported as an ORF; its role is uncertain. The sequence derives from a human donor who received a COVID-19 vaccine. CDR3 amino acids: CASSHRTESSGEQYF. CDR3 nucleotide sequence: TGCGCCAGCAGTCACCGGACAGAGTCCTCAGGGGAGCAGTACTTC.